The TCR beta chain described here comes from a study of tissue T cells after allogeneic stem cell transplantation. Study findings and constraints: Across patients, clones rarely overlapped, yet motif clusters were shared tissue-specifically. Limitations included a small, clinically heterogeneous cohort and limited sampling depth. TCR repertoires tracked anatomic similarity, regardless of disease or transplant status.

About this clone itself: Antigen: not known. The gene names given are mouse names. Read coverage stops 1 residue before the CDR3 terminus; the germline J gene supplies the remainder. The sample contains more than one DNA sequence encoding this CDR3.

Profiled with immunoSEQ multiplex PCR; TCRdb holds only in-frame clones, not every one. The table records tens of thousands of clones, 72% of them present only once. The germline CDR1 and CDR2 sequences are LGHDT and YNNKQL (reference sequence). The CDR3 is 14 residues long. The J segment lost 5 bases and the V segment lost 6 bases, leaving 3 bases of the junction unmatched. This chain joins TRBV4 and TRBJ2-5; the match to TRBD2 covers 12 bases. This receptor was taken from a female BALB/c mouse in good health. MHC haplotype here: H2-d. The sequenced material came from spleen. The CDR3 loop reads CASSPTGGADTQYF. CDR3 DNA, as far as it was read: TGTGCCAGCAGTCCGACTGGGGGGGCAGACACCCAGTAC.